The entry below gives a single T cell receptor (beta chain) sequence along with its context. Study processing details: Amplified reference gene primers provided the basis for estimating nucleated cell counts. TCRdb's table, derived via immunoSEQ multiplex PCR, lists solely in-frame clones and lacks some. D and trimming come from the DNA, and the V and J calls and clone size come from that table. The table records about 240,000 clones, around 89% of them present only once. Two negative PCRs, clearance, or symptom resolution were required of recovered Cohort 3 donors. V gave up 5 bases and J gave up 5 bases, with 15 bases separating them. CDR1 is MNHEY and CDR2 is SMNVEV in the germline V gene (reference sequence). The CDR3 length is 14 residues. The entry originates in a study of blood T cell repertoires in COVID-19. About the research overall: T cells, B-cell-depleted T cells, or PBMCs supplied cDNA or gDNA.

The sequencing input was PBMCs or T cells enriched from blood (not recorded which). The genes are TRBV27 and TRBJ2-5; tentative D call: TRBD1 (6 bases). The TCR sequence derives from a man aged 35 to 55 who had recovered from COVID-19. CDR3 DNA: TGTGCCAGCAGTGATTTCAGGGGACGGGAGACCCAGTACTTC. Amino acids: CASSDFRGRETQYF.